This T cell receptor (beta chain) was found in a study of shared clonotypes between healthy human individuals. Study as a whole: Researchers assigned three CD4 naive, three CD4 memory, two CD8 naive and one CD8 memory plate to each donor. Notes on the study in general: Memory subsets had estimated richness that was generally smaller than that of naive subsets. Sequencing depth was predicted to influence how clonotypes are shared among donors.

Cells designated naive CD8 were CD45RO-negative and were positively selected for CCR7, with terminally differentiated effector memory CD45RA+ cells excluded. Worth noting for this clone: Its antigen is still unknown.

In the original workflow: ImmunoSEQ output lacked quality scores and full-length reads, limiting matched filtering. The table came from immunoSEQ multiplex PCR; TCRdb's copy has only in-frame clones and leaves some out. V, J and clone size were drawn from that table, and D and trimming were deduced from the DNA. The table lists around 2,000,000 clones, about 95% of them singletons. The length of the CDR3 is 12 residues. Per the germline V gene, CDR1 is GTSNPN and CDR2 is SVGIG (reference sequence). Trimming took 2 bases from V and 7 from J, leaving 9 bases between them. V gene TRBV30 combines with J gene TRBJ2-1, with a tentative D call TRBD1 (5 bases). The source of this sequence is a man between 18 and 35 years old in good health. The sample taken for sequencing was naive CD8+ T cells sorted from blood. CDR3 residues: CAWSTGLNEQFF. The CDR3 coding sequence is TGTGCCTGGAGTACAGGTTTGAATGAGCAGTTCTTC.